This TCR beta chain was documented in a study of regulatory T cells in long-lasting Graves disease. Findings and limits, study-wide: Persistent Graves' patients showed less TCR diversity than newly diagnosed patients showed.

Comment on this clonotype: Its cognate antigen is unknown. A much larger clone is a single base away; this may be a read error.

The V gene end was trimmed by 3 bases and the J gene end by 0 bases; junction bases not matched to a gene: 1. The CDR3 covers 14 residues. Germline CDR1 reads SEHNR; CDR2 reads FQNEAQ (reference sequence). Time point in this sample: newly diagnosed GD, antithyroid drugs for less than 3 months. RNA isolated from PBMCs was used to make the TCR library. Arm-PCR of CDR3 regions and iRepertoire HTBI primers were used to build TCR beta libraries. Original analysis: Taken together, the samples had around 60 TRBV and 13 to 15 TRBJ segments identified. From the multiplex PCR reads, TCRdb called clonotypes with MiXCR, one entry per CDR3 protein. The V and J calls, along with clone size, are taken from TCRdb and not from the paper's own processing. This table holds some 450,000 distinct CDR3 sequences, over 15% found once. These data were also reused for a study on T cells in Graves' hyperthyroidism and ophthalmopathy. Per that study: Diagnoses rested on clinical symptoms, serum thyroxine and TRAb, thyroid ultrasound and orbital computed tomography. With the HTBI primer set, the TCR CDR3 went through a first round of RT-PCR.

This TCR came from a woman aged 25 to 45 with Graves disease. This rearrangement joins TRBV7-9 to TRBJ1-2; TRBD1 agrees at 7 bases. Here the sequenced sample was peripheral blood mononuclear cells (PBMCs), taken at new diagnosis, from a patient treated with antithyroid drugs. For the CDR3, the DNA is TGTGCCAGCAGCTTGGGACAGCCTAACTATGGCTACACCTTC. Translation: CASSLGQPNYGYTF.